These 29 T cell receptor beta chains were all obtained from the same sample, sequenced in a study of blood T cell repertoires in COVID-19. Here immunoSEQ multiplex PCR was the method, and the copy in TCRdb shows in-frame clones only, minus some. The profile shows 200,000 to 300,000 clones, about nine tenths of them singletons. Sequencing used peripheral blood. These receptors came from a woman in her twenties or thirties with COVID-19, enrolled during active disease.

This chain joins TRBV15 and TRBJ2-6, with 8 bases identical to TRBD1. The length of the CDR3 is 16 residues. Germline lookup yields CDR1 LNHNV and CDR2 YYDKDF (reference sequence). The ends lost 5 bases at V and 3 bases at J; junction bases unmatched: 6. CDR3: CATSPQQGVGANVLTF. CDR3 nucleotides: TGTGCCACCAGCCCGCAACAGGGGGTTGGGGCCAACGTCCTGACTTTC. The variable domain in full, completed from reference TRBV15 and TRBJ2-6, reads DAMVIQNPRYQVTQFGKPVTLSCSQTLNHNVMYWYQQKSSQAPKLLFHYYDKDFNNEADTPDNFQSRRPNTSFCFLDIRSPGLGDTAMYLCATSPQQGVGANVLTFGAGSRLTVL.

The CDR3 here is CASSLVVGRSEQYV. DNA of the CDR3: TGTGCCAGCAGCCTCGTAGTCGGCCGGAGCGAGCAGTACGTC. The chain uses TRBV11-2 and TRBJ2-7; D remains ambiguous. The germline V and J ends were trimmed by 5 bases and 6 bases, with 17 bases remaining between them. Per germline, CDR1 SGHAT and CDR2 FQNNGV. The length of the CDR3 is 14 residues.

Written as DNA, the CDR3 is TGTGCCAGCACCTCCGGGGGGGGCTGGGATACGCAGTATTTT. This gives the protein CASTSGGGWDTQYF. The rearrangement joins TRBV2 to TRBJ2-3; 8 bases fit TRBD2. The V and J ends lost 7 bases and 6 bases, in that order; junction bases with no gene match: 9. Germline-derived CDR1 and CDR2 are SNHLY and FYNNEI. CDR3 length: 14 residues.

This clone was recorded once. The chain couples TRBV7-2 to TRBJ1-2; 10 bases align to TRBD1. Germline-derived CDR1 and CDR2 are SGHTA and FQGNSA. The CDR3 loop spans 15 amino acids. J lost 7 bases, V lost 1 base, and 6 bases had no gene match. CDR3 nucleotides: TGTGCCAGCAGCTTAGACCAGACAGGGGGCAGTGGCTACACCTTC. Protein product: CASSLDQTGGSGYTF.

The CDR3 protein is CASSPGTSTDTQYF. The DNA of the CDR3 is TGTGCCAGCAGCCCGGGGACAAGCACAGATACGCAGTATTTT. J is TRBJ2-3 and V is TRBV5-5, with D perhaps matching TRBD1 (6 bases). Deletions cut 4 bases from V and 0 bases from J, with 9 bases between. The CDR3 length is 14 residues. Germline CDR1 reads SGHKS; CDR2 reads YYEKEE (reference sequence).

This chain connects TRBV5-6 to TRBJ1-2; 9 bases map to TRBD1. CDR1 SGHDT and CDR2 YYEEEE come from the germline V gene. V dropped 2 bases and J dropped 3; count of bases not matched to a gene: 8. The CDR3 runs 16 residues. This CDR3 reads CASSLSGTGTDYGYTF. The CDR3 DNA is TGTGCCAGCAGCTTATCCGGGACAGGGACGGACTATGGCTACACCTTC.

The rearrangement uses TRBV11-3 and TRBJ1-1, with a tentative D call TRBD1 (5 bases). Germline V gene lookup returns CDR1 SGHNT and CDR2 YENEEA. This CDR3 region has 17 residues. Trimming pared 3 bases from V and 0 bases from J, leaving 17 bases between. In DNA form, the CDR3 reads TGTGCCAGCAGCTTGAAACCATACGCACAGGTGAACACTGAAGCTTTCTTT. It is translated as CASSLKPYAQVNTEAFF. Together with reference TRBV11-3 and TRBJ1-1, the CDR3 gives the full variable domain: EAGVVQSPRYKIIEKKQPVAFWCNPISGHNTLYWYLQNLGQGPELLIRYENEEAVDDSQLPKDRFSAERLKGVDSTLKIQPAELGDSAVYLCASSLKPYAQVNTEAFFGQGTRLTVV.

This clone came up once. The chain combines TRBV19 with TRBJ1-1, with 9 bases that match TRBD1. V was pared by 9 bases and J by 2 bases, with 16 bases of the junction left unmatched. Germline CDR1 LNHDA, CDR2 SQIVND (reference sequence). This CDR3 is built from 17 residues. The CDR3 is CASLGQGKFSANTEAFF. CDR3 sequence (DNA): TGTGCCAGCTTAGGACAGGGGAAGTTTTCAGCCAACACTGAAGCTTTCTTT.

This clone was detected a few times. This rearrangement joins TRBV6-1 to TRBJ2-1; 8 bases fit TRBD2. V dropped 3 bases and J dropped 4; count of bases not matched to a gene: 8. The CDR3 is 16 amino acids. Germline values: CDR1 MNHNS, CDR2 SASEGT. The CDR3 spells CASSDRASGWYNEQFF. DNA of the CDR3: TGTGCCAGCAGTGACAGGGCTAGCGGGTGGTACAATGAGCAGTTCTTC.

V usage is TRBV10-3 and J usage is TRBJ2-1; 9 bases map to TRBD2. V trimming: 2 bases; J trimming: 7 bases; junction bases outside the gene matches: 9. Germline CDR1 ENHRY, CDR2 SYGVKD. This CDR3 has 16 residues. The CDR3, as DNA: TGTGCCATCAGTGAGACGGGAGGCGGGGGGGCAAATGAGCAGTTCTTC. Translation: CAISETGGGGANEQFF.

This sequence joins TRBV11-3 and TRBJ1-3; D may be TRBD1 (6 bases). From germline, CDR1 is SGHNT and CDR2 YENEEA. The CDR3 length is 14 residues. V gave up 7 bases and J gave up 0 bases, with 10 bases separating them. As DNA, the CDR3 is TGTGCCAGCAACCCGGACAGCTCTGGAAACACCATATATTTT. It is translated as CASNPDSSGNTIYF.

The chain uses TRBV6-5 and TRBJ1-5, with 8 bases aligning to TRBD1. Per germline, CDR1 MNHEY and CDR2 SVGAGI. V shed 5 bases and J 5 bases; nucleotides not matched to a gene: 2. The CDR3 consists of 13 residues. CDR3 protein: CASSPTGDQPQHF. The CDR3 nucleotides read TGTGCCAGCAGTCCGACAGGGGATCAGCCCCAGCATTTT.

The CDR3 protein is CASSELEGAIRYGYTF. The CDR3 DNA sequence: TGTGCCAGCAGTGAATTGGAGGGGGCAATAAGATATGGCTACACCTTC. The chain joins TRBV6-1 to TRBJ1-2, with TRBD1 matching 7 bases. The CDR3 loop spans 16 amino acids. J lost 5 bases, V lost 2 bases, and 11 bases had no gene match. CDR1 is MNHNS, CDR2 SASEGT, per germline.

This clone was seen only a few times. V is TRBV7-9 and J is TRBJ1-1; TRBD1 matches 11 bases. From germline, CDR1 is SEHNR and CDR2 FQNEAQ (reference sequence). The CDR3 is made up of 13 amino acids. V lost 4 bases, J lost 11 bases, and 6 bases stayed unmatched. In nucleotides, the CDR3 is TGTGCCAGCAGCTGGGGACAGGGGGAAGGGGCTTTCTTT. Its protein is CASSWGQGEGAFF.

The rearrangement links TRBV5-1 to TRBJ2-1; no reliable D call. Germline CDR1 is SGHRS and CDR2 is YFSETQ. V was shortened by 4 bases and J by 2 bases, with 13 bases between the two germline ends. The CDR3 spans 15 residues. CDR3 loop: CASSPTRTAYNEQFF. The CDR3 bases are TGCGCCAGCAGCCCGACAAGAACCGCCTACAATGAGCAGTTCTTC.

The CDR3 nucleotides read TGTGCCAGCACCGTTTGGAGCTACAATGAGCAGTTCTTC. Translating it yields CASTVWSYNEQFF. The chain uses TRBV7-2 and TRBJ2-1, with D hard to call. This CDR3 has 13 residues. CDR1 and CDR2 from the germline V gene are SGHTA and FQGNSA. The V end lost 7 bases, the J end lost 3 bases, and 10 bases lay between the germline ends.

J is TRBJ1-1 and V is TRBV9; D remains ambiguous. V was cut by 0 bases and J by 4 bases, with 10 bases left in between. CDR1 and CDR2 from the germline V gene are SGDLS and YYNGEE. The CDR3 has 14 residues. Here the CDR3 reads CASSVVAAGTEAFF. CDR3 nucleotides: TGTGCCAGCAGCGTAGTGGCGGCGGGCACTGAAGCTTTCTTT.

The gene calls are TRBV3-1 (or the pseudogene TRBV3-2) and TRBJ2-2; no firm D call. The CDR3 sequence is 16 residues long. Germline CDR1 is LGHDT and CDR2 is YNNKEL (reference sequence). The V and J ends lost 2 bases and 0 bases respectively, with 10 bases between them. DNA of the CDR3: TGTGCCAGCAGCCAATTCCTATCCGCGAACACCGGGGAGCTGTTTTTT. Protein sequence: CASSQFLSANTGELFF.

This chain connects TRBV5-6 to TRBJ1-2; no firm D call. V was cut by 0 bases and J by 4 bases, with 22 bases left in between. The CDR3 totals 18 residues. Germline V gene sequence: CDR1 SGHDT, CDR2 YYEEEE. CDR3 region: CASSLDRGPATPGYGYTF. The CDR3 DNA sequence: TGTGCCAGCAGCTTGGATCGGGGTCCAGCGACACCGGGCTATGGCTACACCTTC.

V is TRBV18 and J is TRBJ2-3, with a possible D match to TRBD2 (5 bases). Germline-derived CDR1 and CDR2 are KGHSH and LQKENI. Trimming shortened V by 6 bases and J by 1 base, and 14 bases separated the two germline ends. This CDR3 is built from 15 residues. CDR3 region: CASSPSMGGTDTQYF. CDR3 DNA: TGTGCCAGCTCCCCCTCCATGGGAGGCACAGATACGCAGTATTTT.

The chain carries TRBV5-5 and TRBJ2-1; 7 positions match TRBD1. This CDR3 spans 16 amino acids. The V and J ends lost 1 base and 1 base, in that order; junction bases with no gene match: 5. Germline V gene sequence: CDR1 SGHKS, CDR2 YYEKEE (reference sequence). CDR3 nucleotide sequence: TGTGCCAGCAGCTTGTACAGGGGAGCTTCCTACAATGAGCAGTTCTTC. Translation: CASSLYRGASYNEQFF.

V usage is TRBV9 and J usage is TRBJ2-2; D gene uncertain. There are 15 residues in the CDR3. Germline V gene data show CDR1 as SGDLS and CDR2 as YYNGEE. The V end lost 0 bases, the J end lost 6 bases, and 12 bases lay between the germline ends. The CDR3, as DNA: TGTGCCAGCAGCGTAGGGAGCTTTAAAGCCGGGGAGCTGTTTTTT. Residues: CASSVGSFKAGELFF.

V gene TRBV9 combines with J gene TRBJ2-5, with TRBD1 matching 8 bases. The CDR3 consists of 13 residues. V gave up 3 bases and J gave up 5 bases; unmatched junction bases: 3. CDR1 and CDR2 from the germline V gene are SGDLS and YYNGEE. CDR3 in DNA: TGTGCCAGCAGCGGACAGGGGAGGGAGACCCAGTACTTC. The encoded protein is CASSGQGRETQYF. Together with reference TRBV9 and TRBJ2-5, the CDR3 gives the full variable domain: DSGVTQTPKHLITATGQRVTLRCSPRSGDLSVYWYQQSLDQGLQFLIQYYNGEERAKGNILERFSAQQFPDLHSELNLSSLELGDSALYFCASSGQGRETQYFGPGTRLLVL.

This clone was detected once. The chain is built from TRBV4-1 and TRBJ2-1; a possible D gene is TRBD1 (5 bases). Germline V gene data show CDR1 as MGHRA and CDR2 as YSYEKL. V lost 0 bases and J lost 8, with 26 bases in between. This CDR3 contains 19 residues. The CDR3 DNA follows: TGCGCCAGCAGCCAAGATAAGGCACAGGTTCACCCCTCGGGCTATGAGCAGTTCTTC. This translates into CASSQDKAQVHPSGYEQFF.

CDR3 in DNA: TGTGCCACCAGTGATACCGACGGACTAGCGGGAGTTGGGGAGACCCAGTACTTC. It yields the protein CATSDTDGLAGVGETQYF. V is TRBV24-1 and J is TRBJ2-5; 13 bases match TRBD2. Germline lookup yields CDR1 KGHDR and CDR2 SFDVKD. After removal of 3 bases from V and 5 bases from J, the junction contained 11 bases not matched to a gene. CDR3 size: 18 residues.

The J gene is TRBJ1-2, the V gene TRBV19, with TRBD1 matching over 7 bases. The germline gives CDR1 LNHDA, CDR2 SQIVND (reference sequence). V shed 6 bases and J 3 bases; nucleotides not matched to a gene: 7. The CDR3 runs to 14 residues. CDR3: CASRTRQGYYGYTF. The CDR3 nucleotides read TGTGCCAGTAGGACGAGACAGGGCTACTATGGCTACACCTTC.

In nucleotides, the CDR3 is TGTGCCAGCAGTCCCGGGACAGGGGTTTTTGGCTACACCTTC. The encoded protein is CASSPGTGVFGYTF. V gene TRBV27 combines with J gene TRBJ1-2, with TRBD1 matching 10 bases. Germline CDR1 is MNHEY and CDR2 is SMNVEV (reference sequence). Trimming took 5 bases from V and 7 from J; bases not matched to a gene: 7. The CDR3 extends over 14 amino acids.

The chain carries TRBV28 and TRBJ2-1; TRBD1 matches 7 bases. V shed 5 bases and J 11 bases; nucleotides not matched to a gene: 6. Germline V gives CDR1 MDHEN, CDR2 SYDVKM. The CDR3 contains 12 residues. CDR3: CASSPQQGKQFF. The CDR3 nucleotides read TGTGCCAGCAGTCCGCAACAGGGGAAGCAGTTCTTC.

In its sample, this clone was seen once. V usage is TRBV28 and J usage is TRBJ2-5, with 7 bases lining up with TRBD1. There are 14 residues in the CDR3. Trimming cost V 6 bases and J 3 bases; bases outside gene matches: 7. CDR1 is MDHEN, CDR2 SYDVKM, per germline. The DNA for the CDR3 is TGTGCCAGCAGCTCCGGGACAGCCGAAGAGACCCAGTACTTC. Protein: CASSSGTAEETQYF.